These 10 T cell receptor beta chains share one sample of origin, sequenced in a study of T-cell memory formation after mild COVID-19. TCRdb ran MiXCR on the 5' RACE reads and lists one entry per CDR3 protein. The table shows approximately 430,000 distinct CDR3 sequences, with 20% to 30% occurring only once. Sequencing used PBMCs or a T cell subset sorted from them (not recorded which). The receptors derive from an adult woman who had mild COVID-19 (a few samples of this study predate the infection). Cell type and time point are not known.

This clonotype was seen more than once but under ten times. The chain carries TRBV7-2 and TRBJ2-1; D is ambiguous. Germline-derived CDR1 and CDR2 are SGHTA and FQGNSA. This CDR3 has 15 residues. V gave up 4 bases and J gave up 4 bases, with 14 bases separating them. CDR3: CASSSSAQYYNEQFF. In nucleotides, the CDR3 is TGTGCCAGCAGCTCCTCCGCCCAGTATTACAATGAGCAGTTCTTC.

The rearrangement links TRBV6-4 to TRBJ2-1; D unclear. Germline loops: CDR1 MRHNA, CDR2 SNTAGT. The CDR3 extends over 14 amino acids. V lost 4 bases and J 3 bases, leaving 10 bases between the germline ends. The CDR3 loop is CASSGPRYYNEQFF. Here the CDR3 DNA reads TGTGCCAGCAGTGGCCCCAGGTACTACAATGAGCAGTTCTTC.

J is TRBJ1-5 and V is TRBV7-9; D is perhaps TRBD1 (5 bases). Germline V lookup: CDR1 SEHNR, CDR2 FQNEAQ (reference sequence). The CDR3 length is 16 residues. Trimming took 2 bases from V and 6 from J, leaving 17 bases between them. CDR3 sequence: CASSLTADSRSQPQHF. CDR3 DNA: TGTGCCAGCAGCTTAACCGCCGACAGCCGATCTCAGCCCCAGCATTTT.

The genes are TRBV2 and TRBJ2-3; TRBD2 matches at 7 bases. CDR3 length equals 16 residues. V lost 8 bases and J lost 3; bases outside the gene matches: 14. Germline V lookup: CDR1 SNHLY, CDR2 FYNNEI. This CDR3 reads CASWGTKRGGTDTQYF. Written as DNA, the CDR3 is TGTGCCAGCTGGGGAACTAAGCGGGGCGGAACAGATACGCAGTATTTT.

This rearrangement joins TRBV7-6 to TRBJ2-5; 9 bases align to TRBD1. The CDR3 runs 16 residues. Germline values: CDR1 SGHVS, CDR2 FNYEAQ. V lost 1 base to trimming and J lost 11 bases; unmatched junction nucleotides: 14. The CDR3 region is CASSLDTGGSAPGQYF. CDR3 sequence (DNA): TGTGCCAGCAGCTTAGATACAGGGGGCTCGGCCCCCGGTCAGTACTTC.

This clonotype came up a few times. The gene calls are TRBV4-1 and TRBJ2-7; 14 bases map to TRBD2. The V gene's germline CDR1 is MGHRA and CDR2 YSYEKL. The CDR3 contains 18 residues. V dropped 4 bases and J dropped 5; count of bases not matched to a gene: 13. CDR3: CASSPAGLAGASSNEQYF. CDR3 DNA: TGCGCCAGCAGCCCGGCGGGACTAGCGGGGGCCTCATCTAACGAGCAGTACTTC.

The chain has TRBV13 and TRBJ2-3, with 9 bases identical to TRBD1. Germline V gene data show CDR1 as PRHDT and CDR2 as FYEKMQ (reference sequence). Unmatched junction bases numbered 5, after V lost 5 bases and J lost 2 bases. CDR3 length equals 15 residues. This CDR3 is CASSPGTGTTDTQYF. CDR3 DNA: TGTGCCAGCAGCCCGGGGACAGGGACCACAGATACGCAGTATTTT.

The chain uses TRBV5-1 and TRBJ1-6; D gene ambiguous. V lost 3 bases and J lost 11, with 12 bases in between. The germline gives CDR1 SGHRS, CDR2 YFSETQ. The CDR3 is made up of 13 amino acids. The CDR3 loop is CASSYNWRPPLHF. The CDR3 DNA is TGCGCCAGCAGCTATAACTGGAGGCCACCCCTCCACTTT.

About this clonotype itself: The junction differs from germline at one of its ends, possibly a read error. This sequence joins TRBV2 and TRBJ2-1; 12 bases are shared with TRBD2. The CDR3 runs to 14 residues. Per germline, CDR1 SNHLY and CDR2 FYNNEI. CDR3 protein: CDSIGLAGRNEQFF. CDR3 nucleotide sequence: TGTGACAGCATAGGACTAGCGGGGAGGAATGAGCAGTTCTTC.

The gene calls are TRBV10-3 and TRBJ1-1; TRBD1 is a possible D gene (5 bases). The ends were cut back, 6 bases at V and 3 bases at J, with 14 bases in the middle. CDR1 ENHRY and CDR2 SYGVKD come from the germline V gene. The CDR3 runs 14 residues. In DNA form, the CDR3 reads TGTGCCATCAGCCGGACCGGGGGGGACACTGAAGCTTTCTTT. Translating gives CAISRTGGDTEAFF.